These 17 T cell receptor beta chains were sequenced from one sample in a study of blood T cells in healthy people across ages. Primers used in a second PCR of roughly 7 to 12 cycles were a sample-barcoded 5' primer and a J-beta primer mix. Using its own MiXCR run on the 5' RACE reads, TCRdb lists one record per CDR3 protein. The sample holds 600,000 or so distinct CDR3 sequences, approximately 30% seen once. Sequenced: blood. These receptors originate from a woman of 80 years or more in good health.

The table lists this clonotype with a few counts. The V call is TRBV15, the J call TRBJ1-4; tentatively, D is TRBD1 (6 bases). V was trimmed by 3 bases and J by 4 bases, leaving 12 bases between them. CDR1 is LNHNV, CDR2 YYDKDF, per germline (reference sequence). CDR3 length: 15 residues. The CDR3 protein is CATSRETGRNEKLFF. The CDR3 coding sequence is TGTGCCACCAGCAGGGAGACAGGCCGTAATGAAAAACTGTTTTTT.

V gene TRBV6-6 combines with J gene TRBJ2-7, with a possible D match to TRBD2 (5 bases). The end of the DNA is better explained by TRBJ2-5, so the J call may be wrong. CDR1 MNHNY and CDR2 SVGAGI come from the germline V gene (reference sequence). The CDR3 runs 15 residues. The CDR3 loop reads CASSYSPGGSETQYF. CDR3 coding DNA: TGTGCCAGCAGTTACTCGCCTGGCGGGTCAGAGACCCAGTACTTC.

This clonotype was observed a few times. The chain uses TRBV20-1 and TRBJ1-1; 10 bases line up with TRBD1. The CDR3 loop spans 13 amino acids. Germline V gene data show CDR1 as DFQATT and CDR2 as SNEGSKA (reference sequence). V shed 5 bases and J 4 bases; nucleotides not matched to a gene: 4. This chain's CDR3 is CSAPRTGGTEAFF. CDR3 bases: TGCAGTGCTCCCCGGACAGGGGGCACTGAAGCTTTCTTT.

This clonotype was seen repeatedly, ten times or more. The chain couples TRBV7-2 to TRBJ2-5; maybe TRBD1 (6 bases). The CDR3 is 16 amino acids. V was pared by 2 bases and J by 5 bases, with 18 bases between. CDR1 SGHTA and CDR2 FQGNSA come from the germline V gene. The CDR3 here is CASSLSGRGREETQYF. CDR3 DNA sequence: TGTGCCAGCAGCTTATCGGGCAGGGGCCGCGAGGAGACCCAGTACTTC. Variable domain in full (rest from reference TRBV7-2 and TRBJ2-5): GAGVSQSPSNKVTEKGKDVELRCDPISGHTALYWYRQSLGQGLEFLIYFQGNSAPDKSGLPSDRFSAERTGGSVSTLTIQRTQQEDSAVYLCASSLSGRGREETQYFGPGTRLLVL.

This clonotype appeared a few times. The gene calls are TRBV29-1 and TRBJ1-2; D is unresolved. The CDR3 totals 13 residues. V gave up 3 bases and J gave up 2 bases, with 10 bases separating them. Germline V CDR1 and CDR2: SQVTM, ANQGSEA. The CDR3 spells CSVDPRENYGYTF. In nucleotides, the CDR3 is TGCAGCGTTGACCCGAGGGAAAACTATGGCTACACCTTC.

This clonotype was seen ten or more times. A read error may produce the germline difference seen at one junction end. The chain uses TRBV9 and TRBJ1-6; D is perhaps TRBD1 (6 bases). This CDR3 has 14 residues. CDR1 SGDLS and CDR2 YYNGEE come from the germline V gene. The CDR3 region has the DNA TGCGGGGGGGCAGGGAAATTAATGGATTCACCCCTCCACTTT. It yields the protein CGGAGKLMDSPLHF.

The chain combines TRBV10-3 with TRBJ2-1; 8 bases agree with TRBD1. The closer fit of TRBJ2-7 to the DNA end suggests the J call may be wrong. The CDR3 sequence is 15 residues long. The germline V gene encodes CDR1 ENHRY and CDR2 SYGVKD. The CDR3, as DNA: TGTGCCATCAGTGAGTCCCGGGACAGGTCCTACGAGCAGTACTTC. Residues: CAISESRDRSYEQYF.

This clonotype has a count of ten or more. The J gene is TRBJ2-7, the V gene TRBV3-1, with D possibly TRBD2 on 6 matching bases. CDR1 is LGHDT and CDR2 is YNNKEL in the germline V gene (reference sequence). The CDR3 runs 13 residues. V lost 4 bases and J lost 5, with 12 bases in between. The CDR3: CASSRLLADEQYF. The DNA for the CDR3 is TGTGCCAGCAGCCGCCTACTAGCAGACGAGCAGTACTTC.

The chain couples TRBV29-1 to TRBJ2-1; the D is unclear. The CDR3 spans 13 residues. Between the trimmed V and J ends, which lost 3 bases and 6 bases, there was a span of 12 bases. The germline V gene encodes CDR1 SQVTM and CDR2 ANQGSEA. CDR3 loop: CSVDQGWTNEQFF. CDR3 in DNA: TGCAGCGTTGATCAAGGCTGGACCAATGAGCAGTTCTTC.

The chain couples TRBV5-1 to TRBJ1-4, with a possible D match to TRBD1 (6 bases). Between the trimmed V and J ends, which lost 4 bases and 7 bases, there was a span of 17 bases. The CDR3 totals 15 residues. Germline loops: CDR1 SGHRS, CDR2 YFSETQ. CDR3 DNA: TGCGCCAGCAGCCCGGGGGGGCGTTTTGGTGAAAAACTGTTTTTT. Its translation is CASSPGGRFGEKLFF.

This chain joins TRBV30 and TRBJ1-4; 9 bases map to TRBD1. Germline CDR1 GTSNPN, CDR2 SVGIG (reference sequence). V shed 4 bases, J shed 0 bases, and the junction held 9 bases outside the gene matches. This CDR3 is 17 amino acids long. The CDR3 DNA reads as TGTGCCTGGAAAGGTGGGGGACAGGGTGCAACTAATGAAAAACTGTTTTTT. Amino acid sequence: CAWKGGGQGATNEKLFF.

V and J are TRBV7-2 and TRBJ2-4, with 9 bases aligning to TRBD1. This CDR3 is 15 amino acids long. J lost 6 bases, V lost 7 bases, and 10 bases had no gene match. The germline gives CDR1 SGHTA, CDR2 FQGNSA. CDR3 nucleotides: TGTGCCAGCACCACCGGAGGGACAGGGCGAAACATTCAGTACTTC. Its protein product is CASTTGGTGRNIQYF.

This clonotype was counted at least ten times. This chain uses TRBV7-2 with TRBJ2-1, with D tentatively TRBD2 (7 bases). The CDR3 sequence is 16 residues long. V lost 6 bases and J lost 0, with 15 bases in between. Germline V gene data show CDR1 as SGHTA and CDR2 as FQGNSA. Written as DNA, the CDR3 is TGTGCCAGCAGATCCCGCGGGGGCAGCTCCTACAATGAGCAGTTCTTC. Translating it yields CASRSRGGSSYNEQFF.

V is TRBV6-6 and J is TRBJ2-3; D perhaps matches TRBD1 (5 bases). Trimming cost V 3 bases and J 6 bases, with 16 bases left between them. CDR1 MNHNY and CDR2 SVGAGI come from the germline V gene (reference sequence). This CDR3 region has 15 residues. DNA of the CDR3: TGTGCCAGCAGTTATAATGGGGCCGCGACCGATACGCAGTATTTT. It codes for CASSYNGAATDTQYF.

This clonotype appeared a few times. V and J are TRBV7-8 and TRBJ1-4; D unresolved. Trimming shortened V by 5 bases and J by 5 bases, and 15 bases separated the two germline ends. The V gene's germline CDR1 is SGHVS and CDR2 FQNEAQ. This CDR3 contains 15 residues. CDR3 DNA sequence: TGTGCCAGCAGCCCACCGAGCGGGTGGAATGAAAAACTGTTTTTT. This codes for CASSPPSGWNEKLFF.

This clonotype was recorded at least ten times. V is TRBV7-9 and J is TRBJ1-2; a possible D gene is TRBD1 (6 bases). CDR3 length: 17 amino acids. The germline V gene has CDR1 SEHNR and CDR2 FQNEAQ (reference sequence). V was trimmed by 4 bases and J by 6 bases, leaving 24 bases between them. CDR3 sequence reads: CASSSVSTPGGRDGYTF. The DNA for the CDR3 is TGTGCCAGCAGCTCAGTTTCGACCCCGGGGGGGCGTGATGGCTACACCTTC.

In its sample, this clonotype was seen many times. This rearrangement joins TRBV6-2 or TRBV6-3 to TRBJ2-5; either TRBD1 or TRBD2 may supply D (6 bases each). The ends were cut back, 2 bases at V and 6 bases at J, with 16 bases in the middle. The germline CDR1 and CDR2 sequences are MNHEY and SVGEGT. This CDR3 is built from 15 residues. In nucleotides, the CDR3 is TGTGCCAGCAGTTACATGGGGGGAGGACAGCAGACCCAGTACTTC. Translation gives CASSYMGGGQQTQYF.